This TCR beta chain was captured by sequencing in a study of blood T cell repertoires in COVID-19. Looking at the study overall: Sources were T cells, B-cell-depleted T cells, or PBMCs; the material itself was cDNA or gDNA.

Clones were read by immunoSEQ multiplex PCR, and TCRdb kept only the in-frame ones, dropping some. The sample holds roughly 140,000 clones, 85% seen once. This CDR3 is built from 17 residues. Losses at the gene ends were 4 bases for V and 5 bases for J; bases not matched to a gene: 11. This clonotype originated in a man in his fifties or sixties with acute or convalescent COVID-19. This chain links TRBV5-7 with TRBJ2-5; 13 nucleotides align to TRBD2. TRBV5-7 is annotated as an ORF whose role is uncertain. The sequencing input was peripheral blood. CDR3 sequence reads: CASSDSTSGRNWETQYF. CDR3 coding DNA: TGTGCCAGCAGCGATTCGACTAGCGGGAGGAATTGGGAGACCCAGTACTTC.